These 27 T cell receptor beta chains share one sample of origin, sequenced in a study of T cell responses to AZD1222 COVID-19 vaccine. Method: immunoSEQ multiplex PCR; TCRdb's copy keeps in-frame clones and lacks some. The data hold around 140,000 clones, with approximately 94% observed a single time. This sample comprised peripheral blood, obtained on day 0 of AZD1222 vaccination. These receptors came from an adult in good health.

The chain uses TRBV6-5 and TRBJ1-3; D gene ambiguous. CDR3 length equals 13 residues. The germline V gene has CDR1 MNHEY and CDR2 SVGAGI. Between the trimmed V and J ends, which lost 6 bases and 2 bases, there was a span of 8 bases. CDR3 nucleotide sequence: TGTGCCAGCAGGGGATACCCTGGAAACACCATATATTTT. Translation gives CASRGYPGNTIYF.

The V and J genes are TRBV13 and TRBJ2-5; maybe TRBD2 (6 bases). Germline V gives CDR1 PRHDT, CDR2 FYEKMQ (reference sequence). V lost 4 bases, J lost 4 bases, and 19 bases lay in between. The CDR3 sequence is 16 residues long. Here the CDR3 reads CASSSLGRSRGETQYF. The CDR3 DNA is TGTGCCAGCAGCTCCCTTGGGAGGAGTAGAGGAGAGACCCAGTACTTC. The whole variable domain, remainder taken from reference TRBV13 and TRBJ2-5, is AAGVIQSPRHLIKEKRETATLKCYPIPRHDTVYWYQQGPGQDPQFLISFYEKMQSDKGSIPDRFSAQQFSDYHSELNMSSLELGDSALYFCASSSLGRSRGETQYFGPGTRLLVL.

The V call is TRBV28, the J call TRBJ2-2; 13 nucleotides line up with TRBD2. The ends lost 4 bases at V and 1 base at J; junction bases unmatched: 0. The CDR3 length is 16 residues. Germline assignment: CDR1 MDHEN and CDR2 SYDVKM. The DNA for the CDR3 is TGTGCCAGCAGTTGGACTAGCGGGGGGAACACCGGGGAGCTGTTTTTT. Its translation: CASSWTSGGNTGELFF.

The sample holds one count of this clone. The chain links TRBV27 to TRBJ2-1; unclear D gene. V shed 5 bases and J shed 9 bases, with 20 bases lying between them. Germline V lookup: CDR1 MNHEY, CDR2 SMNVEV (reference sequence). The CDR3 contains 15 residues. CDR3 sequence: CASSRDGYGFGEQFF. CDR3 sequence (DNA): TGTGCCAGCAGTCGCGACGGGTATGGGTTTGGTGAGCAGTTCTTC.

This clone came up a few times. This specimen includes other DNA sequences encoding the same CDR3. The chain carries TRBV12-3 or TRBV12-4 and TRBJ2-7, with D unclear. Trimming removed 1 base from V and 2 bases from J, with 3 bases in between. CDR3 size: 12 residues. Here the CDR3 reads CASSLGTYEQYF. The CDR3 DNA reads TGTGCCAGCAGTTTAGGGACCTACGAGCAGTACTTC.

Of note for this clone: One end of the junction is discordant with germline, which a read error may explain. The gene calls are TRBV7-7 and TRBJ2-1, with D perhaps TRBD1 (7 bases). The CDR3 contains 13 residues. Germline CDR1 SSHAT, CDR2 FNYEAQ (reference sequence). Written as DNA, the CDR3 is TGTGCTAGCAGCTTGGACAGGCGGGGTGAGCAGTTCTTC. Residues: CASSLDRRGEQFF.

This rearrangement joins TRBV29-1 to TRBJ2-7; no reliable D call. The CDR3 is made up of 14 amino acids. Looked up from germline, CDR1 is SQVTM and CDR2 is ANQGSEA. V lost 6 bases and J 9 bases, leaving 24 bases between the germline ends. Here the CDR3 reads CSVYSGSSSTRQYF. The CDR3 DNA sequence: TGCAGCGTCTATTCCGGTAGTTCTTCGACTCGGCAGTACTTC.

V gene TRBV19 combines with J gene TRBJ1-6; perhaps TRBD1 as D (5 bases). Germline lookup yields CDR1 LNHDA and CDR2 SQIVND (reference sequence). The germline V and J ends were trimmed by 9 bases and 4 bases, with 19 bases remaining between them. This CDR3 region has 16 residues. CDR3 sequence (DNA): TGTGCCAGCAGCCGCGGGGCCCGATCTTATAATTCACCCCTCCACTTT. Amino acid sequence: CASSRGARSYNSPLHF.

This rearrangement joins TRBV30 to TRBJ1-2, with 10 positions matching TRBD1. The CDR3 runs 14 residues. J was trimmed by 6 bases and V by 5 bases; bases with no gene match: 9. Germline values: CDR1 GTSNPN, CDR2 SVGIG (reference sequence). For the CDR3, the DNA is TGTGCCTGGGCACGACAGGGGGCCGAAGATGGCTACACCTTC. This codes for CAWARQGAEDGYTF.

This clone was seen only a few times. This sequence joins TRBV7-9 and TRBJ1-2; 8 bases agree with TRBD1. CDR1 SEHNR and CDR2 FQNEAQ come from the germline V gene (reference sequence). The CDR3 contains 12 residues. V shed 8 bases, J shed 6 bases, and the junction held 5 bases outside the gene matches. In DNA, the CDR3 is TGTGCCAGCGGACAGGGTATAAATGGCTACACCTTC. It translates to CASGQGINGYTF.

V is TRBV11-2 and J is TRBJ1-4; no firm D call. V was clipped by 0 bases and J by 8 bases, with 13 bases between them. This CDR3 has 15 amino acids. The germline CDR1 and CDR2 sequences are SGHAT and FQNNGV. In nucleotides, the CDR3 is TGTGCCAGCAGCTTAGAGGCTTATGGGCGGGAAAAACTGTTTTTT. It yields the protein CASSLEAYGREKLFF.

This clone was seen a few times. This chain links TRBV5-1 with TRBJ1-6; D is ambiguous. V was cut by 0 bases and J by 0 bases, with 7 bases left in between. The CDR3 spans 16 residues. CDR1 and CDR2 from the germline V gene are SGHRS and YFSETQ. CDR3: CASSLDRSSYNSPLHF. The CDR3 DNA reads as TGCGCCAGCAGCTTGGATCGGAGCTCCTATAATTCACCCCTCCACTTT.

The chain joins TRBV7-2 to TRBJ1-3; D is unclear. Germline V gives CDR1 SGHTA, CDR2 FQGNSA. CDR3 length equals 15 residues. The ends were cut back, 3 bases at V and 0 bases at J, with 9 bases in the middle. Written as DNA, the CDR3 is TGTGCCAGCAGCTTGGCAGGTCCCTCTGGAAACACCATATATTTT. It codes for CASSLAGPSGNTIYF. The entire variable domain, with the rest obtained from reference TRBV7-2 and TRBJ1-3, is as follows: GAGVSQSPSNKVTEKGKDVELRCDPISGHTALYWYRQSLGQGLEFLIYFQGNSAPDKSGLPSDRFSAERTGGSVSTLTIQRTQQEDSAVYLCASSLAGPSGNTIYFGEGSWLTVV.

The chain couples TRBV27 to TRBJ1-1, with 7 bases lining up with TRBD1. Germline CDR1 is MNHEY and CDR2 is SMNVEV (reference sequence). With V trimmed by 4 bases and J by 5 bases, 10 bases remained unmatched. This CDR3 has 15 residues. The CDR3: CASSWAGGGGTEAFF. CDR3 in DNA: TGTGCCAGCAGTTGGGCGGGAGGGGGCGGTACTGAAGCTTTCTTT.

The chain links TRBV7-8 to TRBJ1-5; D is ambiguous. The V end lost 2 bases, the J end lost 5 bases, and 10 bases lay between the germline ends. From germline, CDR1 is SGHVS and CDR2 FQNEAQ. CDR3 length: 14 residues. CDR3 loop: CASSLTLRDQPQHF. For the CDR3, the DNA is TGTGCCAGCAGCTTAACGCTAAGGGATCAGCCCCAGCATTTT.

The V call is TRBV7-6, the J call TRBJ1-2, with D uncertain. The CDR3 runs 15 residues. Trimming left V 0 bases short and J 1 base short, with 9 bases between. From germline, CDR1 is SGHVS and CDR2 FNYEAQ. Written as DNA, the CDR3 is TGTGCCAGCAGCTTAGCCCCCCTATATAACTATGGCTACACCTTC. It codes for CASSLAPLYNYGYTF. The full variable domain, its missing parts supplied by reference TRBV7-6 and TRBJ1-2, is GAGVSQSPRYKVTKRGQDVALRCDPISGHVSLYWYRQALGQGPEFLTYFNYEAQQDKSGLPNDRFSAERPEGSISTLTIQRTEQRDSAMYRCASSLAPLYNYGYTFGSGTRLTVV.

This clone was counted a single time. The rearrangement uses TRBV2 and TRBJ1-1; no clear D. Germline CDR1 is SNHLY and CDR2 is FYNNEI. V gave up 1 base and J gave up 4 bases, with 7 bases separating them. CDR3 length: 13 amino acids. CDR3 residues: CASSEGSGTEAFF. The CDR3 DNA reads as TGTGCCAGCAGTGAAGGTAGCGGCACTGAAGCTTTCTTT.

V usage is TRBV30 and J usage is TRBJ1-6; TRBD1 matches 12 bases. V trimming: 8 bases; J trimming: 1 base; junction bases outside the gene matches: 9. CDR3 size: 17 residues. Germline loops: CDR1 GTSNPN, CDR2 SVGIG (reference sequence). The CDR3 loop reads CAPKGTGGESYNSPLHF. CDR3 coding DNA: TGTGCCCCCAAAGGGACAGGGGGCGAATCCTATAATTCACCCCTCCACTTT.

The rearrangement joins TRBV4-1 to TRBJ1-5; TRBD1 aligns across 7 bases. The CDR3 has 15 residues. The germline V gene has CDR1 MGHRA and CDR2 YSYEKL. The junction had 6 bases not matched to a gene; V was cut back by 1 base and J by 6 bases. CDR3 loop: CASSQVGQRLQPQHF. CDR3 DNA sequence: TGCGCCAGCAGCCAAGTGGGACAGCGCCTTCAGCCCCAGCATTTT.

The V gene is TRBV6-1, the J gene TRBJ2-1; perhaps TRBD2 as D (6 bases). Trimming left V 2 bases short and J 2 bases short, with 16 bases between. The V gene's germline CDR1 is MNHNS and CDR2 SASEGT. This CDR3 spans 17 amino acids. The CDR3 loop is CASSERWVAATYNEQFF. The DNA for the CDR3 is TGTGCCAGCAGTGAAAGATGGGTAGCGGCCACCTACAATGAGCAGTTCTTC.

V usage is TRBV5-1 and J usage is TRBJ2-5, with unresolved D. The V end lost 4 bases, the J end lost 0 bases, and 13 bases lay between the germline ends. There are 15 residues in the CDR3. In germline, CDR1 is SGHRS, CDR2 YFSETQ. The CDR3 spells CASSPPLENQETQYF. The DNA of the CDR3 is TGCGCCAGCAGCCCCCCGTTGGAGAACCAAGAGACCCAGTACTTC.

The CDR3 nucleotides are TGTGCCACCAGCCGAGCCCTAGCGGTGGGCTACGAGCAGTACTTC. As protein: CATSRALAVGYEQYF. The chain uses TRBV15 and TRBJ2-7, with 7 bases that match TRBD2. Trimming took 5 bases from V and 3 from J; bases not matched to a gene: 10. The CDR3 has 15 amino acids. The germline gives CDR1 LNHNV, CDR2 YYDKDF (reference sequence).

V usage is TRBV6-6 and J usage is TRBJ2-2; D is uncertain. V was shortened by 0 bases and J by 6 bases, with 5 bases between the two germline ends. This CDR3 has 13 residues. Germline assignment: CDR1 MNHNY and CDR2 SVGAGI (reference sequence). CDR3 in amino acids: CASSYSFAGELFF. CDR3 coding DNA: TGTGCCAGCAGTTACTCGTTTGCCGGGGAGCTGTTTTTT.

This chain uses TRBV11-1 with TRBJ1-1, with D unresolved. Germline CDR1 and CDR2: SGHAT and FQDESV (reference sequence). Trimming cost V 8 bases and J 1 base, with 11 bases left between them. CDR3 length: 13 amino acids. This chain's CDR3 is CASGVERNTEAFF. The CDR3 region has the DNA TGTGCCAGCGGGGTTGAGAGGAACACTGAAGCTTTCTTT.

V is TRBV5-1 and J is TRBJ2-3, with 9 bases aligning to TRBD1. Germline CDR1 and CDR2: SGHRS and YFSETQ. Losses at the gene ends were 0 bases for V and 1 base for J; bases not matched to a gene: 0. The length of the CDR3 is 15 residues. The CDR3 reads CASSLGQGGTDTQYF. CDR3 bases: TGCGCCAGCAGCTTGGGACAGGGGGGCACAGATACGCAGTATTTT.

The chain uses TRBV2 and TRBJ2-2, with unresolved D. The V and J ends lost 7 bases and 3 bases respectively, with 3 bases between them. CDR3 length equals 11 residues. Per the germline V gene, CDR1 is SNHLY and CDR2 is FYNNEI. Written as DNA, the CDR3 is TGTGCCAGCATGTACACCGGGGAGCTGTTTTTT. It translates to CASMYTGELFF. Full variable domain (rest looked up from reference TRBV2 and TRBJ2-2): EPEVTQTPSHQVTQMGQEVILRCVPISNHLYFYWYRQILGQKVEFLVSFYNNEISEKSEIFDDQFSVERPDGSNFTLKIRSTKLEDSAMYFCASMYTGELFFGEGSRLTVL.

The V gene is TRBV7-3, the J gene TRBJ2-1; D is undetermined. Germline V gives CDR1 SGHTA, CDR2 FQGTGA. The CDR3 is made up of 18 amino acids. V was pared by 0 bases and J by 5 bases, with 20 bases between. The CDR3 nucleotides are TGTGCCAGCAGCTTAACCCCAGGTGGTAGGGCGATTCACAATGAGCAGTTCTTC. Protein product: CASSLTPGGRAIHNEQFF. The whole variable domain, remainder taken from reference TRBV7-3 and TRBJ2-1, is GAGVSQTPSNKVTEKGKYVELRCDPISGHTALYWYRQSLGQGPEFLIYFQGTGAADDSGLPNDRFFAVRPEGSVSTLKIQRTERGDSAVYLCASSLTPGGRAIHNEQFFGPGTRLTVL.